Listed below are T cell receptor beta chains from one sample, sequenced in a study of T cells in placental villitis. The data were produced by immunoSEQ multiplex PCR, yet TCRdb's version contains in-frame clones alone and is incomplete. The sample carries about 1,500 clones, approximately 82% recorded once. Sequences were obtained from placental tissue containing maternal and fetal cells. The receptors originated from a human patient with villitis of unknown etiology; the placental T cells may come from both mother and fetus. Both conserved end residues are part of each CDR3. Fields, in order: J gene, D gene, V gene, CDR3 protein. D genes are given only for firm matches.

>TRBJ1-2|NA|TRBV6-5
CASSYSNTYGYTF
>TRBJ2-6|TRBD1|TRBV19
CASTPGTGPIIGANVLTF
>TRBJ2-5|NA|TRBV6-5
CASSRGGFETQYF
>TRBJ2-7|NA|TRBV28
CASSFGGLSSYEQYF
>TRBJ2-2|NA|TRBV6-6
CASSYMGLMFF
>TRBJ1-5|NA|TRBV12-3/TRBV12-4
CASSDSNQPQHF
>TRBJ1-6|NA|TRBV9
CASSVRGGDSPLHF
>TRBJ2-5|NA|TRBV13
CASSLRQIQETQYF
>TRBJ2-1|NA|TRBV29-1
CSVEGRYNEQFF
>TRBJ2-5|NA|TRBV24-1
CATSDAGQQQETQYF
>TRBJ1-4|NA|TRBV20-1
CSARDEKLFF
>TRBJ2-7|NA|TRBV6-5
CASSYGGGSYEQYF
>TRBJ2-7|NA|TRBV9
CASSARGSSYEQYF
>TRBJ2-5|TRBD2|TRBV29-1
CSVERTRGETQYF
>TRBJ1-2|NA|TRBV14
CASSQNLGVGGYTF
>TRBJ2-5|NA|TRBV6-8
CANKESGETQYF
>TRBJ2-3|TRBD2|TRBV14
CASSQPFGLGGLNTQYF
>TRBJ2-5|NA|TRBV7-2
CASGIGETQYF
>TRBJ2-2|TRBD1|TRBV12-3/TRBV12-4
CASDRQGAGELFF
>TRBJ1-5|NA|TRBV24-1
CATSEAGQPQHF
>TRBJ2-2|NA|TRBV6-5
CALYRETGELFF
>TRBJ1-1|TRBD1|TRBV29-1
CSVEILGRGLNTEAFF
>TRBJ2-1|TRBD2|TRBV29-1
CSVEDLLGGRARNEQFF
>TRBJ2-7|NA|TRBV28
CASTRWGSYEQYF
>TRBJ2-3|NA|TRBV9
CASSQAASTDTQYF
>TRBJ1-4|NA|TRBV6-1
CASSVEGYGTNEKLFF
>TRBJ1-3|NA|TRBV5-1
CASSLSGQYSGNTIYF
>TRBJ2-3|NA|TRBV7-9
CASSLGQEGTQYF
>TRBJ2-7|NA|TRBV7-9
CASSPGDGYEQYF
>TRBJ1-5|TRBD1|TRBV4-3
CASSQDLTGGLNQPQHF
>TRBJ2-7|NA|TRBV27
CASSPGTPGEQYF
>TRBJ2-3|NA|TRBV2
CASHAGTDTQYF
>TRBJ2-7|TRBD2|TRBV7-9
CASPGGSSYEQYF
>TRBJ1-4|NA|TRBV18
CASSPNRNEKLFF
>TRBJ2-3|TRBD2|TRBV6-2/TRBV6-3
CASSYGVAGYYSSTDTQYF
>TRBJ2-3|NA|TRBV12-5
CASGAERDTQYF
>TRBJ1-2|NA|TRBV5-1
CASSQQGTHGYTF
>TRBJ2-1|TRBD2|TRBV2
CASSGTSGRGSDEQFF
>TRBJ1-4|TRBD1|TRBV14
CASSQDRQGWNEKLFF
>TRBJ2-5|NA|TRBV13
CASSTRSLQETQYF
>TRBJ1-5|NA|TRBV28
CASSLGVREPQHF